This record looks at one T cell receptor beta chain sequence and its context. No antigen is known for it. It has no much larger one-base neighbor in the sample; base qualities were not kept. This entry belongs to a study of tumor-infiltrating lymphocytes in glioblastoma multiforme (dated by TCRdb to 2017 to 2019). Concerning the study at large: To test whether intratumoral genomic heterogeneity fosters TIL diversity, the study jointly examined somatic mutations, TIL diversity and immune response activity.

Using a modified ARM-PCR protocol with multiple V-beta primers and a C-beta primer, the team built TCRB libraries from RNA through three nested multiplex PCR rounds. Starting from 0.5 ug of total RNA, TCRB-specific cDNA was synthesized using ProtoScript II Reverse Transcriptase and a C-beta primer. The description of the TCRB libraries did not mention any unique molecular identifiers. In the third PCR, barcodes and adapters were added over approximately 25 cycles with Deep VentR (exo-) polymerase, and the 250-500 bp bands were then gel purified. An Illumina HiSeq 2500 generating 250 bp paired-end reads was used to sequence the TCRB libraries. In the authors' own workflow: Reads were cleaned with Trimmomatic, merged with FLASH, assigned V, D and J segments with MiGEC, and analyzed with VDJtools. VDJtools was used to calculate the Shannon-Wiener diversity index, which quantified repertoire diversity. Using fastp trimming at Q25 and MiXCR clonotype assembly, TCRdb reanalyzed the public sequencing data and kept in-frame beta chains. CDR3 protein duplicates are merged, each entry listing the most common genes and DNA. The V and J calls follow TCRdb's processing rather than the paper's. For this sample there are tens of thousands of distinct CDR3 sequences; 50% to 75% appear just once. In total, the top ten clones hold around a third of the sample.

The germline V gene sets CDR1 to SGHAT and CDR2 to FQNNGV. The CDR3 sequence holds 17 residues, the cysteine and phenylalanine included. Only CDR3 DNA is held: 51 bases, read in frame from base 1. V lost 0 bases and J lost 3 bases; the stretch between them is 18 bases long. The AllPrep DNA/RNA mini kit was used to purify genomic DNA and total RNA simultaneously from each of the nine to ten tumor samples. Every RNA sample had an OD 260/280 ratio above 1.9 and an RNA integrity number above 6.5. General findings and caveats noted by the study authors: Because T cells carry unequal numbers of TCR transcripts, RNA-based TCR sequencing may distort clone frequencies. T cells were not sorted into functional subsets, which the authors noted as a future improvement. Only one glioblastoma patient was included in the TCR and somatic mutation analysis, limiting generalizability.

This sequence originates from a male donor with glioblastoma. Sequencing used brain tumor tissue. This chain joins TRBV11-2 to TRBJ2-7; possibly the D gene is TRBD1, per 5 matching bases. The DNA reads as follows: TGTGCCAGCAGCTTAGAACTGAGACAGAATAGTGTCTACGAGCAGTACTTC. Its amino acids are CASSLELRQNSVYEQYF.